The 25 T cell receptor beta chains presented below share a single source sample, sequenced in a study of T cell responses to AZD1222 COVID-19 vaccine. Sequencing was performed with immunoSEQ multiplex PCR; in TCRdb, only in-frame clones are kept and a portion is missing. The data contain 150,000 or so clones, 88% of them seen just once; the ten biggest clones take up around 2.9%. The starting material was peripheral blood, obtained on day 0 of AZD1222 vaccination. The source is an adult in good health.

This chain connects TRBV4-3 to TRBJ1-1; D may be TRBD1 (6 bases). The CDR3 has 15 residues. Trimming removed 0 bases at V and 6 bases at J, with 14 bases between. Germline V CDR1 and CDR2: LGHNA, YSLEER. The CDR3: CASSQDVGGWPEAFF. CDR3 nucleotide sequence: TGCGCCAGCAGCCAAGATGTGGGGGGCTGGCCTGAAGCTTTCTTT.

The rearrangement links TRBV7-9 to TRBJ1-2; 8 nucleotides agree with TRBD1. Trimming took 5 bases from V and 8 from J; bases not matched to a gene: 7. The germline V gene has CDR1 SEHNR and CDR2 FQNEAQ (reference sequence). There are 13 residues in the CDR3. The CDR3 here is CASSAQGAEGYTF. CDR3 nucleotide sequence: TGTGCCAGCAGCGCTCAGGGGGCGGAGGGCTACACCTTC.

This chain uses TRBV29-1 with TRBJ1-1; TRBD1 aligns across 12 bases. From germline, CDR1 is SQVTM and CDR2 ANQGSEA. This CDR3 is built from 15 residues. V lost 3 bases and J lost 0; bases outside the gene matches: 2. The DNA for the CDR3 is TGCAGCGTTGACGGGACAGGGGGCTTGAACACTGAAGCTTTCTTT. Protein sequence: CSVDGTGGLNTEAFF. Looking up the rest from reference TRBV29-1 and TRBJ1-1 gives the full variable domain: SAVISQKPSRDICQRGTSLTIQCQVDSQVTMMFWYRQQPGQSLTLIATANQGSEATYESGFVIDKFPISRPNLTFSTLTVSNMSPEDSSIYLCSVDGTGGLNTEAFFGQGTRLTVV.

The chain carries TRBV27 and TRBJ1-2; D uncertain. V lost 0 bases and J 0 bases, leaving 8 bases between the germline ends. CDR3 length: 15 residues. Germline CDR1 and CDR2: MNHEY and SMNVEV (reference sequence). The CDR3 sequence is CASSLSGVSNYGYTF. CDR3 coding DNA: TGTGCCAGCAGTTTATCGGGAGTTTCTAACTATGGCTACACCTTC.

V and J are TRBV6-5 and TRBJ1-4; possibly TRBD1 for D (6 bases). Germline-derived CDR1 and CDR2 are MNHEY and SVGAGI. V was shortened by 7 bases and J by 6 bases, with 9 bases between the two germline ends. This CDR3 is built from 12 residues. This CDR3 reads CASTRGDEKLFF. The CDR3 nucleotides are TGTGCCAGCACAAGGGGGGATGAAAAACTGTTTTTT.

This clone has a single count. The chain's CDR3 is CASSPQTGGGYEQYF. The CDR3 DNA is TGTGCCAGCAGCCCCCAGACAGGGGGCGGCTACGAGCAGTACTTC. The chain links TRBV9 to TRBJ2-7; 10 bases align to TRBD1. V was pared by 4 bases and J by 3 bases, with 7 bases of the junction left unmatched. The CDR3 extends over 15 amino acids. Germline CDR1 and CDR2: SGDLS and YYNGEE.

This chain uses TRBV7-9 with TRBJ2-3, with a possible D match to TRBD2 (5 bases). The length of the CDR3 is 15 residues. Germline-derived CDR1 and CDR2 are SEHNR and FQNEAQ (reference sequence). V lost 2 bases, J lost 1 base, and 10 bases lay in between. CDR3 residues: CASSLSSAGTDTQYF. As DNA, the CDR3 is TGTGCCAGCAGCTTAAGTAGCGCCGGCACAGATACGCAGTATTTT.

The chain is built from TRBV19 and TRBJ1-3, with D perhaps TRBD1 (6 bases). The CDR3 loop spans 19 amino acids. V lost 6 bases, J lost 1 base, and 25 bases lay in between. CDR1 LNHDA and CDR2 SQIVND come from the germline V gene (reference sequence). The CDR3 nucleotides are TGTGCCAGTAGCGGGGGCACATCTGGACAGAGCTCGTCTGGAAACACCATATATTTT. Protein: CASSGGTSGQSSSGNTIYF. Combining the CDR3 with reference TRBV19 and TRBJ1-3 gives the whole variable domain DGGITQSPKYLFRKEGQNVTLSCEQNLNHDAMYWYRQDPGQGLRLIYYSQIVNDFQKGDIAEGYSVSREKKESFPLTVTSAQKNPTAFYLCASSGGTSGQSSSGNTIYFGEGSWLTVV.

The chain uses TRBV5-4 and TRBJ2-3, with D unclear. Trimming took 1 base from V and 4 from J, leaving 10 bases between them. The CDR3 consists of 14 residues. Germline V gene lookup returns CDR1 SGHNT and CDR2 YYREEE (reference sequence). The CDR3 coding sequence is TGTGCCAGCAGCTTGAAGACTGCCGCAGATACGCAGTATTTT. This gives the protein CASSLKTAADTQYF.

The rearrangement uses TRBV5-6 and TRBJ1-5; TRBD1 matches at 9 bases. The J segment lost 6 bases and the V segment lost 4 bases, leaving 8 bases of the junction unmatched. The CDR3 contains 15 residues. CDR1 is SGHDT and CDR2 is YYEEEE in the germline V gene. The CDR3 is CASSTWDRDSQPQHF. The CDR3 nucleotides are TGTGCCAGCAGCACCTGGGACAGGGACTCTCAGCCCCAGCATTTT.

The chain carries TRBV21-1 and TRBJ2-2; no check of the table's D call, TRBD1, against the DNA was made. TRBV21-1 is given as a pseudogene. This CDR3 has 15 residues. The CDR3, as DNA: TGTGCCAGCAGCAAGGACAGGGTGAACACCGGGGAGCTGTTTTTT. Encoded protein: CASSKDRVNTGELFF.

This clone has just one count. The rearrangement links TRBV10-3 to TRBJ1-1; no clear D. Germline loops: CDR1 ENHRY, CDR2 SYGVKD. V was shortened by 0 bases and J by 6 bases, with 14 bases between the two germline ends. The CDR3 is 15 amino acids. In DNA, the CDR3 is TGTGCCATCAGTGAGTCCCAGGTCCTTTCGGCTGAAGCTTTCTTT. Translated, it gives CAISESQVLSAEAFF.

This chain uses TRBV7-2 with TRBJ1-2; 11 bases agree with TRBD1. The CDR3 totals 14 residues. CDR1 SGHTA and CDR2 FQGNSA come from the germline V gene. V lost 6 bases and J lost 7; bases outside the gene matches: 7. This CDR3 reads CASSSGQGARGYTF. The CDR3 nucleotides are TGTGCCAGCAGTTCTGGACAGGGGGCGCGTGGCTACACCTTC.

The CDR3 sequence: CANRRDTRGGQPQHF. The CDR3, as DNA: TGTGCTAACCGCCGGGACACCCGCGGAGGTCAGCCCCAGCATTTT. The V and J genes are TRBV12-5 and TRBJ1-5; TRBD1 might be the D (6 bases). With 10 bases removed from V and 6 bases from J, the gap between germline ends came to 22 bases. Per the germline V gene, CDR1 is LGHNT and CDR2 is FRNRAP. CDR3 length: 15 residues.

The V gene is TRBV3-1 (or the pseudogene TRBV3-2), the J gene TRBJ1-3, with 7 bases lining up with TRBD1. V was pared by 5 bases and J by 1 base, with 5 bases of the junction left unmatched. The CDR3 sequence is 15 residues long. The germline CDR1 and CDR2 sequences are LGHDT and YNNKEL (reference sequence). The CDR3 loop reads CASSEGGTSGNTIYF. CDR3 DNA sequence: TGTGCCAGCAGCGAAGGGGGCACTTCTGGAAACACCATATATTTT.

The gene calls are TRBV4-3 and TRBJ1-6, with D perhaps TRBD1 (5 bases). V gave up 2 bases and J gave up 5 bases, with 16 bases separating them. The germline CDR1 and CDR2 sequences are LGHNA and YSLEER. The CDR3 length is 17 residues. The CDR3 DNA reads as TGCGCCAGCAGCCAATCACCCTCGGGACCGAATAATTCACCCCTCCACTTT. It is translated as CASSQSPSGPNNSPLHF.

This sequence joins TRBV7-2 and TRBJ1-2; TRBD1 matches 7 bases. J gave up 3 bases and V 5 bases, and 15 bases lay outside the gene matches. Germline loops: CDR1 SGHTA, CDR2 FQGNSA. The CDR3 runs to 17 residues. In nucleotides, the CDR3 is TGTGCCAGCAGCCCCCCGGGACAGCCGAAAAACTACTATGGCTACACCTTC. Translated, it gives CASSPPGQPKNYYGYTF.

This rearrangement joins TRBV5-3 to TRBJ1-5; 8 bases match TRBD1. TRBV5-3 is noted as an ORF with a role that remains uncertain. The CDR3 runs to 15 residues. Trimming removed 2 bases from V and 2 bases from J; junction bases left unmatched: 3. DNA for the CDR3: TGTGCCAGAAGCTTCCTGACAGGGGGCAATCAGCCCCAGCATTTT. This sequence encodes CARSFLTGGNQPQHF.

The chain employs TRBV19 and TRBJ1-2; D possibly corresponds to TRBD1 (5 bases). The CDR3 loop spans 15 amino acids. Germline CDR1 is LNHDA and CDR2 is SQIVND (reference sequence). V was cut by 4 bases and J by 4 bases, with 16 bases left in between. CDR3 sequence (DNA): TGTGCCAGTAGTACGTCAAGGGGAAGCGTCTATGGCTACACCTTC. Translation gives CASSTSRGSVYGYTF.

The chain is built from TRBV5-1 and TRBJ1-1; 11 bases are a match to TRBD1. Germline V gene lookup returns CDR1 SGHRS and CDR2 YFSETQ. The CDR3 extends over 15 amino acids. V lost 3 bases to trimming and J lost 2 bases; unmatched junction nucleotides: 3. Here the CDR3 DNA reads TGCGCCAGCAGCTATGGGACAGGGGGTAACACTGAAGCTTTCTTT. This translates into CASSYGTGGNTEAFF.

This clone was found once. This chain joins TRBV2 and TRBJ1-1; perhaps TRBD1 as D (6 bases). Germline CDR1 is SNHLY and CDR2 is FYNNEI. The CDR3 runs 12 residues. V was shortened by 5 bases and J by 7 bases, with 11 bases between the two germline ends. The CDR3 DNA sequence: TGTGCCAGCAGTCATGAGACAGGTGAAGCTTTCTTT. Protein product: CASSHETGEAFF. Together with reference TRBV2 and TRBJ1-1, the CDR3 gives the full variable domain: EPEVTQTPSHQVTQMGQEVILRCVPISNHLYFYWYRQILGQKVEFLVSFYNNEISEKSEIFDDQFSVERPDGSNFTLKIRSTKLEDSAMYFCASSHETGEAFFGQGTRLTVV.

The chain carries TRBV7-9 and TRBJ1-1, with 9 bases identical to TRBD1. The ends lost 3 bases at V and 6 bases at J; junction bases unmatched: 5. Looked up from germline, CDR1 is SEHNR and CDR2 is FQNEAQ (reference sequence). The CDR3 covers 14 residues. CDR3 coding DNA: TGTGCCAGCAGCTTGGACAGGGGATCTGCTGAAGCTTTCTTT. It translates to CASSLDRGSAEAFF.

The chain joins TRBV11-3 to TRBJ2-2; possible D gene TRBD2, 6 bases. The V end was cut by 5 bases, the J end by 5 bases, with 9 bases between. This CDR3 has 13 residues. The germline gives CDR1 SGHNT, CDR2 YENEEA. The CDR3 DNA follows: TGTGCCAGCAGCGTGGAGGGAACCGGGGAGCTGTTTTTT. It is translated as CASSVEGTGELFF. The whole variable domain, filled in from reference TRBV11-3 and TRBJ2-2, reads EAGVVQSPRYKIIEKKQPVAFWCNPISGHNTLYWYLQNLGQGPELLIRYENEEAVDDSQLPKDRFSAERLKGVDSTLKIQPAELGDSAVYLCASSVEGTGELFFGEGSRLTVL.

The rearrangement links TRBV2 to TRBJ1-5; a possible D gene is TRBD1 (6 bases). Trimming cost V 5 bases and J 3 bases, with 8 bases left between them. This CDR3 has 13 residues. The germline CDR1 and CDR2 sequences are SNHLY and FYNNEI. CDR3 region: CASSTGNNQPQHF. The CDR3 DNA reads TGTGCCAGCAGTACAGGGAACAATCAGCCCCAGCATTTT.

The chain is built from TRBV13 and TRBJ2-1, with 9 bases aligning to TRBD2. The V segment lost 5 bases and the J segment 5 bases; nucleotides outside the gene matches: 7. The CDR3 runs 15 residues. Germline loops: CDR1 PRHDT, CDR2 FYEKMQ (reference sequence). The CDR3 region has the DNA TGTGCCAGCAGCAATAGCGGGGGCTCAAACAATGAGCAGTTCTTC. Translating it yields CASSNSGGSNNEQFF.